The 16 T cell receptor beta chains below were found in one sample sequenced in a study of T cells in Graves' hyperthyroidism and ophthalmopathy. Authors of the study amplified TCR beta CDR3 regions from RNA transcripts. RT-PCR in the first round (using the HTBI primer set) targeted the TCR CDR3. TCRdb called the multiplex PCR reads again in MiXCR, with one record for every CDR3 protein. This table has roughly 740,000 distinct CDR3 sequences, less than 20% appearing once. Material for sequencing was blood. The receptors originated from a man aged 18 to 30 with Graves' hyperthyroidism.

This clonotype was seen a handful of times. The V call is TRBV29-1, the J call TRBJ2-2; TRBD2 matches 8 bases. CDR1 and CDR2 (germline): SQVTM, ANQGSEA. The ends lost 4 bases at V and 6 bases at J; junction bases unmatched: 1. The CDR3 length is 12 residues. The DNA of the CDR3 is TGCAGCGTTGTCGGGAGGGCCGGGGAGCTGTTTTTT. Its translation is CSVVGRAGELFF.

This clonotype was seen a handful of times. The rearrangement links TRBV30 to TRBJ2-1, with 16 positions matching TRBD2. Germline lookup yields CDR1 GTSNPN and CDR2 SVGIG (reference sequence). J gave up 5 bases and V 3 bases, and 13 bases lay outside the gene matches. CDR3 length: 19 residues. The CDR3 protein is CAWRRDTPGLAGGDNEQFF. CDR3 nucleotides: TGTGCCTGGAGGCGAGACACACCGGGACTAGCGGGAGGGGACAATGAGCAGTTCTTC.

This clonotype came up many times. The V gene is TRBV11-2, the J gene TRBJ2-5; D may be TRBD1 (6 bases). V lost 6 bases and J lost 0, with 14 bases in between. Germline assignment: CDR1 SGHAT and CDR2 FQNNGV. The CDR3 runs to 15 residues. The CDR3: CASRDTGTNQETQYF. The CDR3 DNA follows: TGTGCCAGCAGGGACACCGGGACAAACCAAGAGACCCAGTACTTC. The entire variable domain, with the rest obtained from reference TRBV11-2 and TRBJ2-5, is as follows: EAGVAQSPRYKIIEKRQSVAFWCNPISGHATLYWYQQILGQGPKLLIQFQNNGVVDDSQLPKDRFSAERLKGVDSTLKIQPAKLEDSAVYLCASRDTGTNQETQYFGPGTRLLVL.

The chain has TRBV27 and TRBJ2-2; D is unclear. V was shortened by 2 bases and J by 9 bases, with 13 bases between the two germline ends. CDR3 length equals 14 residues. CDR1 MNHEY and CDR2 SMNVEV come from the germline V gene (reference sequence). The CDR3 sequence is CASSLVDERRELFF. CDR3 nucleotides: TGTGCCAGCAGTTTAGTAGATGAGCGCAGGGAGCTGTTTTTT.

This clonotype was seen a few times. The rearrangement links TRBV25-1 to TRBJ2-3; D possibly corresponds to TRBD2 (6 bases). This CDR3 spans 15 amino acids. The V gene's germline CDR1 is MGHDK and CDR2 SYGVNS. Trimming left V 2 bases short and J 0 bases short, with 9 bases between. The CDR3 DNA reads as TGTGCCAGCAGTGAAGGAGGGAGGAGCACAGATACGCAGTATTTT. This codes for CASSEGGRSTDTQYF.

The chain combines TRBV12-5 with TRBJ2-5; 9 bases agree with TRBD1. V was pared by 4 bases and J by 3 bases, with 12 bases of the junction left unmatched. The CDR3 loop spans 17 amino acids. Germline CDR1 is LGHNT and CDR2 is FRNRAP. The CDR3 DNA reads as TGTGCTAGTGGTTCCCCAGTAACGGACAGGGGTGAAGAGACCCAGTACTTC. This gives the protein CASGSPVTDRGEETQYF.

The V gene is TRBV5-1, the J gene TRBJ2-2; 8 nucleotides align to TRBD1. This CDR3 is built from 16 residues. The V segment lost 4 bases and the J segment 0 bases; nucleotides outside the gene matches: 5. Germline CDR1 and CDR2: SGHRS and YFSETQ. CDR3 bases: TGCGCCAGCAGCGCCAGGGGGCCATCGAACACCGGGGAGCTGTTTTTT. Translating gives CASSARGPSNTGELFF.

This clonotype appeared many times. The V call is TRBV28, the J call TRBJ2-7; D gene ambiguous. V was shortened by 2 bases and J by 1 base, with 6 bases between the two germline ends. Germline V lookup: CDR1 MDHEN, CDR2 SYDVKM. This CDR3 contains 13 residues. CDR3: CASSLAESYEQYF. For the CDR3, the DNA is TGTGCCAGCAGTTTAGCAGAATCCTACGAGCAGTACTTC. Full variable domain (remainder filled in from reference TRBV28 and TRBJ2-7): DVKVTQSSRYLVKRTGEKVFLECVQDMDHENMFWYRQDPGLGLRLIYFSYDVKMKEKGDIPEGYSVSREKKERFSLILESASTNQTSMYLCASSLAESYEQYFGPGTRLTVT.

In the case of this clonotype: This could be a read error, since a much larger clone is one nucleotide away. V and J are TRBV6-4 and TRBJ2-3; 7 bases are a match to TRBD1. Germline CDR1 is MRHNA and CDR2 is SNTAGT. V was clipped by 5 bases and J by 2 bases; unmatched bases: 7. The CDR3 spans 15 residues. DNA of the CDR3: TGTGCCAGCAGTTACACAGGGGCCCCCACAGATACGCAGTATTTT. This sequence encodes CASSYTGAPTDTQYF.

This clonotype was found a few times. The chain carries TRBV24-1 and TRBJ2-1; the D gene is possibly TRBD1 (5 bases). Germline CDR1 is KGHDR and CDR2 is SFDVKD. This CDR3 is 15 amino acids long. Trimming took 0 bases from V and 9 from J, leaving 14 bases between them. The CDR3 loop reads CATSDLLQGNGEQFF. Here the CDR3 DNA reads TGTGCCACCAGTGATTTGCTCCAGGGAAACGGTGAGCAGTTCTTC.

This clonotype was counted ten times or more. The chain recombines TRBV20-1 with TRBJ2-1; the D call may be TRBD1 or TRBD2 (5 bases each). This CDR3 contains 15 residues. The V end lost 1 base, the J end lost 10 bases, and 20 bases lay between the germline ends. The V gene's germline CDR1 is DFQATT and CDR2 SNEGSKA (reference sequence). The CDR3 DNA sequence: TGCAGTGCTAGAGTCCCCAGGGACGCCTACGGAGAGCAGTTCTTC. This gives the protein CSARVPRDAYGEQFF.

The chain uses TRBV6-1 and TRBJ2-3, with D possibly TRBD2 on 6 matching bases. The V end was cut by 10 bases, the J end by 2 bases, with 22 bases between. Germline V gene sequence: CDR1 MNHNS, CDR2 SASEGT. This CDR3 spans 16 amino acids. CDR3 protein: CATRTWTTRHTDTQYF. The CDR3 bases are TGTGCCACCCGAACGTGGACTACCAGACACACAGATACGCAGTATTTT.

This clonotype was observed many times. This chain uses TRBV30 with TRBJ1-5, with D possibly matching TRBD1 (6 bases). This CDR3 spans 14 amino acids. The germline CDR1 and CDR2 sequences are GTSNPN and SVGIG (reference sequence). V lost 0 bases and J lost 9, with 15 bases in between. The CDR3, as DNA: TGTGCCTGGAGTGTATCGTCAGGGACAAGGCCCCAGCATTTT. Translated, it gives CAWSVSSGTRPQHF.

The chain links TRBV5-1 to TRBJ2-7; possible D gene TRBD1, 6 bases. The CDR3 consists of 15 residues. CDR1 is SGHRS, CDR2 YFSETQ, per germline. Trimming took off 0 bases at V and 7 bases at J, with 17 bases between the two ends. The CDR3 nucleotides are TGCGCCAGCAGCTTGGACAGGGTAGTGTCTCGGGAGCAGTACTTC. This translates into CASSLDRVVSREQYF.

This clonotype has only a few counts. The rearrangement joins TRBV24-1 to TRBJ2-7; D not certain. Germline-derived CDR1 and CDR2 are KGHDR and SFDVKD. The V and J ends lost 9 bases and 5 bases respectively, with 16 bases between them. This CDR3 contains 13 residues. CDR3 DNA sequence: TGTGCCACCTGTAACGGACCGTACCACGAGCAGTACTTC. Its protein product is CATCNGPYHEQYF.

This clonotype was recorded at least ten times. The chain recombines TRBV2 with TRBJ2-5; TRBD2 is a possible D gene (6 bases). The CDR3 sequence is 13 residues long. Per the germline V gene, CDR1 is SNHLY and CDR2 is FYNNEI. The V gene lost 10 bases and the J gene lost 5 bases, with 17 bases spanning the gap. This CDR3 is CANREGRRETQYF. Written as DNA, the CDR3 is TGTGCCAACCGAGAGGGGAGGCGGGAGACCCAGTACTTC.